The 27 T cell receptor beta chains reported below all come from one sample, sequenced in a study of monozygotic twins with inflammatory bowel disease. Using the 5' RACE reads, TCRdb records one entry per CDR3 protein without DNA. This sample's clone table lists roughly 300,000 distinct CDR3 sequences. Sequenced input: blood. Receptor source: a human donor with ulcerative colitis or Crohn's disease, or a healthy co-twin of an affected twin (not recorded which).

The rearrangement joins TRBV10-3 to TRBJ1-1; checking the TCRdb D call of TRBD1 is not possible without DNA. The CDR3 runs 13 residues. In germline, CDR1 is ENHRY, CDR2 SYGVKD. The CDR3 reads CASTGTGITEAFF.

This sequence joins TRBV27 and TRBJ2-4; TCRdb's assignment of TRBD2 cannot be checked, as there is no DNA. The length of the CDR3 is 16 residues. Looked up from germline, CDR1 is MNHEY and CDR2 is SMNVEV (reference sequence). CDR3 protein: CASSSRAGGPIADQYF.

The genes are TRBV5-6 and TRBJ2-3; the D gene TCRdb calls, TRBD2, cannot be checked with no DNA. This CDR3 has 15 residues. Germline-derived CDR1 and CDR2 are SGHDT and YYEEEE. CDR3 loop: CASSLPGLVGDTQYF.

The chain combines TRBV30 with TRBJ2-7. The CDR3 length is 14 residues. Germline V gene lookup returns CDR1 GTSNPN and CDR2 SVGIG (reference sequence). CDR3 loop: CAWRKKDLSYEQYF.

The chain links TRBV5-6 to TRBJ1-3; TCRdb proposes TRBD1, but this gene call is untestable without DNA. Germline loops: CDR1 SGHDT, CDR2 YYEEEE. The CDR3 has 14 amino acids. CDR3 amino acids: CASSLGSNAGSAYF.

The J gene is TRBJ2-1, the V gene TRBV4-2; TCRdb's D gene call, TRBD2, goes unchecked for lack of DNA. The CDR3 contains 12 residues. The V gene's germline CDR1 is LGHNA and CDR2 YNFKEQ. The CDR3 sequence is CASSQGAGAQFF.

V usage is TRBV24-1 and J usage is TRBJ2-1; TCRdb selects TRBD1, and the lack of DNA leaves this call unchecked. Germline V gene sequence: CDR1 KGHDR, CDR2 SFDVKD. This CDR3 has 17 amino acids. The CDR3 region is CATSDSGQLPSYNEQFF.

The rearrangement links TRBV6-1 to TRBJ1-2; TCRdb proposes TRBD1, but this gene call is untestable without DNA. The CDR3 is made up of 14 amino acids. Looked up from germline, CDR1 is MNHNS and CDR2 is SASEGT. The CDR3 reads CASSNGRRNYGYTF.

The chain couples TRBV4-1 to TRBJ1-1; the D call from TCRdb, TRBD1, cannot be confirmed without DNA. Germline lookup yields CDR1 MGHRA and CDR2 YSYEKL. CDR3 length equals 15 residues. The CDR3 loop is CASSRPDRDRTEAFF.

The chain employs TRBV11-2 and TRBJ1-2; there is no DNA to check the TCRdb D call of TRBD1. The CDR3 spans 13 residues. In germline, CDR1 is SGHAT, CDR2 FQNNGV. This chain's CDR3 is CASSFPGVSGYTF.

The chain uses TRBV18 and TRBJ1-4; the TCRdb call, TRBD1, lacks DNA for checking. CDR3 length: 14 amino acids. Germline V gene sequence: CDR1 KGHSH, CDR2 LQKENI. The CDR3 reads CASSPPDRWEKLFF.

The CDR3 reads CSALTSGGANEQFF. J is TRBJ2-1 and V is TRBV20-1; TCRdb's D call of TRBD2 is untestable without DNA. The CDR3 is made up of 14 amino acids. The V gene's germline CDR1 is DFQATT and CDR2 SNEGSKA (reference sequence).

The CDR3 spells CATSLRGQGSNQPQHF. The chain has TRBV15 and TRBJ1-5. This CDR3 is 16 amino acids long. Germline V gene sequence: CDR1 LNHNV, CDR2 YYDKDF (reference sequence). The entire variable domain, with the rest obtained from reference TRBV15 and TRBJ1-5, is as follows: DAMVIQNPRYQVTQFGKPVTLSCSQTLNHNVMYWYQQKSSQAPKLLFHYYDKDFNNEADTPDNFQSRRPNTSFCFLDIRSPGLGDTAMYLCATSLRGQGSNQPQHFGDGTRLSIL.

The rearrangement links TRBV16 to TRBJ2-7. Per the germline V gene, CDR1 is KGHSY and CDR2 is FQNENV. CDR3 length equals 11 residues. CDR3 residues: CASSQYLEQYF.

This chain links TRBV19 with TRBJ2-1. This CDR3 comprises 11 residues. The germline V gene has CDR1 LNHDA and CDR2 SQIVND (reference sequence). The CDR3: CASRVLHEQFF.

The V and J genes are TRBV6-1 and TRBJ1-3; TCRdb's D gene call, TRBD1, goes unchecked for lack of DNA. Germline V gives CDR1 MNHNS, CDR2 SASEGT. The length of the CDR3 is 15 residues. The CDR3 sequence: CASSGQGAGGNTIYF.

The chain joins TRBV5-1 to TRBJ2-2; TCRdb picks TRBD1, but there is no DNA to check that call. Germline CDR1 is SGHRS and CDR2 is YFSETQ. CDR3 length: 13 residues. This chain's CDR3 is CASSPDRAGELFF.

The V gene is TRBV3-1, the J gene TRBJ2-7; TCRdb reports TRBD2, a call that lacks DNA to check it against. Germline-derived CDR1 and CDR2 are LGHDT and YNNKEL (reference sequence). This CDR3 comprises 16 residues. CDR3 residues: CASSRQGLAGDNEQYF.

The J gene is TRBJ1-1, the V gene TRBV13; the D gene TCRdb calls, TRBD1, cannot be checked with no DNA. In germline, CDR1 is PRHDT, CDR2 FYEKMQ (reference sequence). The CDR3 is made up of 15 amino acids. The CDR3 sequence is CASSLGAGLYTEAFF.

The gene calls are TRBV12-3 or TRBV12-4 and TRBJ1-2. This CDR3 comprises 14 residues. This CDR3 is CASSLRDVYYGYTF.

The V call is TRBV5-1, the J call TRBJ1-4; TCRdb proposes TRBD1, but this gene call is untestable without DNA. This CDR3 is 17 amino acids long. The germline gives CDR1 SGHRS, CDR2 YFSETQ. CDR3 sequence: CASSKIRDRATNEKLFF.

The chain combines TRBV6-1 with TRBJ2-7. The CDR3 has 16 residues. The V gene's germline CDR1 is MNHNS and CDR2 SASEGT. CDR3: CASSVLVRLPSYEQYF.

The chain is built from TRBV6-5 and TRBJ1-2. Germline assignment: CDR1 MNHEY and CDR2 SVGAGI. There are 15 residues in the CDR3. The CDR3 is CASSYYPAENYGYTF.

The chain couples TRBV28 to TRBJ2-1. Per germline, CDR1 MDHEN and CDR2 SYDVKM. This CDR3 is 12 amino acids long. CDR3 sequence reads: CASSLAAAEQFF.

This rearrangement joins TRBV12-3 or TRBV12-4 to TRBJ2-7; without DNA, the TCRdb call of TRBD1 cannot be checked. This CDR3 has 15 residues. The CDR3 reads CASSPRTGNLNEQYF.

This chain joins TRBV3-1 and TRBJ2-3; TCRdb indicates TRBD1, and absent DNA this call remains unverified. The CDR3 sequence is 13 residues long. Germline V lookup: CDR1 LGHDT, CDR2 YNNKEL (reference sequence). The CDR3 is CASSQRQGDTQYF.

This rearrangement joins TRBV12-3 or TRBV12-4 to TRBJ2-3; as DNA is missing, the TRBD2 call by TCRdb cannot be tested. This CDR3 contains 15 residues. The CDR3 loop is CASSPYSGSADTQYF.